This passage covers 12 T cell receptor beta chains from one sample sequenced in a study of beta chain features in type 1 diabetes. Expressed TCRB transcripts were sequenced after all isolated RNA was converted to cDNA. Profiling relied on immunoSEQ multiplex PCR, and the TCRdb table lists in-frame clones only, not all of them. The repertoire holds about 290,000 clones, with 8% as singletons. The sequenced sample consisted of central memory CD4+ T cells from blood. These receptors were collected from a woman between 18 and 29 years old in good health.

This clone was recorded a few times. The J gene is TRBJ2-5, the V gene TRBV5-4; D may match TRBD1 or TRBD2 (6 bases each). Germline values: CDR1 SGHNT, CDR2 YYREEE (reference sequence). The CDR3 sequence is 17 residues long. The V and J ends lost 4 bases and 7 bases respectively, with 26 bases between them. The CDR3 is CASSGTGHRISGGTQYF. CDR3 nucleotide sequence: TGTGCCAGCAGCGGTACGGGACATCGAATTTCCGGGGGGACCCAGTACTTC.

This clone was seen a few times. The J gene is TRBJ1-6, the V gene TRBV30; D is ambiguous. The CDR3 is 13 amino acids. V lost 1 base and J 8 bases, leaving 9 bases between the germline ends. Germline assignment: CDR1 GTSNPN and CDR2 SVGIG (reference sequence). The CDR3 spells CAWSAVPYSPLHF. The CDR3 nucleotides are TGTGCCTGGAGTGCTGTTCCCTATTCACCCCTCCACTTT.

The rearrangement uses TRBV27 and TRBJ1-1; the match to TRBD1 covers 11 bases. This CDR3 region has 17 residues. CDR1 and CDR2 from the germline V gene are MNHEY and SMNVEV (reference sequence). The ends lost 1 base at V and 5 bases at J; junction bases unmatched: 9. The CDR3: CASSLFIGQGAVTEAFF. CDR3 coding DNA: TGTGCCAGCAGTTTATTCATCGGACAGGGGGCAGTTACTGAAGCTTTCTTT.

This clone was observed many times. CDR3 bases: TGTGCCAGCAGGCCGAGGAACACTGAAGCTTTCTTT. This sequence encodes CASRPRNTEAFF. J is TRBJ1-1 and V is TRBV6-6, with D unresolved. V lost 6 bases and J lost 1, with 6 bases in between. The CDR3 has 12 amino acids. Germline lookup yields CDR1 MNHNY and CDR2 SVGAGI (reference sequence).

This clone has just a few counts. This rearrangement joins TRBV5-1 to TRBJ2-5, with a possible D match to TRBD1 (5 bases). Germline V gene data show CDR1 as SGHRS and CDR2 as YFSETQ. The CDR3 consists of 14 residues. V gave up 1 base and J gave up 4 bases, with 11 bases separating them. The CDR3 reads CASSLSRVGETQYF. The CDR3, as DNA: TGCGCCAGCAGCTTGTCCAGGGTAGGAGAGACCCAGTACTTC.

V usage is TRBV6-4 and J usage is TRBJ2-7; 8 bases map to TRBD2. Germline V lookup: CDR1 MRHNA, CDR2 SNTAGT. The CDR3 consists of 17 residues. The J segment lost 1 base and the V segment lost 2 bases, leaving 10 bases of the junction unmatched. The CDR3 spells CASSDPAGARDSYEQYV. CDR3 coding DNA: TGTGCCAGCAGTGACCCAGCGGGGGCCCGCGATTCCTACGAGCAGTACGTC.

V and J are TRBV7-8 and TRBJ1-2; 9 bases are shared with TRBD1. In germline, CDR1 is SGHVS, CDR2 FQNEAQ. The CDR3 runs 14 residues. V shed 5 bases and J 7 bases; nucleotides not matched to a gene: 8. The CDR3 nucleotides read TGTGCCAGCAGCCCCCGGGACAGGGCGCTTGGCTACACCTTC. Amino acids: CASSPRDRALGYTF.

This chain joins TRBV11-2 and TRBJ2-1; 8 bases map to TRBD1. Germline V gene data show CDR1 as SGHAT and CDR2 as FQNNGV. This CDR3 comprises 14 residues. V gave up 1 base and J gave up 12 bases; unmatched junction bases: 8. The CDR3 DNA reads TGTGCCAGCAGCTTAGCTCCACTCAGGGGGCCGCAGTTCTTC. Translation gives CASSLAPLRGPQFF.

This clone showed up just a few times. This chain connects TRBV25-1 to TRBJ2-7; 7 bases agree with TRBD1. The V gene end was trimmed by 6 bases and the J gene end by 2 bases; junction bases not matched to a gene: 1. The CDR3 runs 12 residues. CDR1 MGHDK and CDR2 SYGVNS come from the germline V gene. CDR3: CASRTGTYEQYF. CDR3 in DNA: TGTGCCAGCAGGACAGGGACCTACGAGCAGTACTTC.

The chain employs TRBV11-2 and TRBJ2-1; weak D call: TRBD2 (5 bases). Per germline, CDR1 SGHAT and CDR2 FQNNGV. The CDR3 is made up of 15 amino acids. V was cut by 2 bases and J by 6 bases, with 14 bases left in between. The CDR3 region is CASSLTLGGRNEQFF. The CDR3 DNA reads TGTGCCAGCAGCTTAACCCTTGGCGGGCGCAATGAGCAGTTCTTC.

The rearrangement links TRBV9 to TRBJ2-7; possibly TRBD2 for D (6 bases). Germline CDR1 reads SGDLS; CDR2 reads YYNGEE. The length of the CDR3 is 16 residues. The V end was cut by 0 bases, the J end by 2 bases, with 15 bases between. CDR3 sequence reads: CASSVAAEGPPYEQYF. Here the CDR3 DNA reads TGTGCCAGCAGCGTAGCCGCGGAGGGCCCACCCTACGAGCAGTACTTC.

This clone was seen many times. The junction does not match germline at one end; this may be a read error. The chain combines TRBV5-6 with TRBJ1-1, with D possibly being TRBD1 (6 bases). The CDR3 runs 15 residues. CDR1 and CDR2 (germline): SGHDT, YYEEEE. The CDR3 loop reads CASSSPQGLKTEAFF. As DNA, the CDR3 is TGTGCCAGCAGCTCCCCGCAGGGGTTGAAAACTGAAGCTTTCTTT.